Given below is one T cell receptor beta chain in context. This specimen belongs to a study of T cell changes during pregnancy in multiple sclerosis. The V end was cut by 4 bases, the J end by 6 bases, with 9 bases between. This CDR3 has 13 amino acids. Germline V gene data show CDR1 as SGHTA and CDR2 as FQGNSA. Method: immunoSEQ multiplex PCR; TCRdb's copy keeps in-frame clones and lacks some. The sample has 55,000 to 70,000 clones; 70% to 90% are singletons. The sequences come from peripheral blood, collected in the first trimester of pregnancy. The chain carries TRBV7-2 and TRBJ2-2; TRBD1 is a possible D gene (5 bases). This receptor was obtained from a female donor with multiple sclerosis, enrolled in a pregnancy study. For the CDR3, the DNA is TGTGCCAGCAGCTGGGGCCGCTCCGGGGAGCTGTTTTTT. The encoded protein is CASSWGRSGELFF.